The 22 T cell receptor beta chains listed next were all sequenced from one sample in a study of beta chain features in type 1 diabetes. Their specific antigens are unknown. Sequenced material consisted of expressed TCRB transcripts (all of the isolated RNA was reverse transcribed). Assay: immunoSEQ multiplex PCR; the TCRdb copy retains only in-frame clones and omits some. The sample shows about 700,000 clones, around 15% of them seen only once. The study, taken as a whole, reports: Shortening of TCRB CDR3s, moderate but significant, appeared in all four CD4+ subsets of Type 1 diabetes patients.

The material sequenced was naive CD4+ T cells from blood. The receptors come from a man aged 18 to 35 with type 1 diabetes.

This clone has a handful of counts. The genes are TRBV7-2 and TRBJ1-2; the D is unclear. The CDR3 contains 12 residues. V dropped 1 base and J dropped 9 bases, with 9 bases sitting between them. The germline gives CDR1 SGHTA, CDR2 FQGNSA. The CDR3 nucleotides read TGTGCCAGCAGCTTAGTCTTAAGCAGCTACACCTTC. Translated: CASSLVLSSYTF.

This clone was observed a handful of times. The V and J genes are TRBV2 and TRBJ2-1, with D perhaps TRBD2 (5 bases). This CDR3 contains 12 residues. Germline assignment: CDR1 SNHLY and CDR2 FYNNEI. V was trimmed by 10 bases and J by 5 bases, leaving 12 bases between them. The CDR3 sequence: CATHRDNNEQFF. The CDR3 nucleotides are TGTGCCACCCACCGGGATAACAATGAGCAGTTCTTC.

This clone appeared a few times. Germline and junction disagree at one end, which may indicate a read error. The CDR3 reads CAISDQQGNAEAFF. The CDR3 nucleotides read TGTGCCATCAGTGACCAACAGGGGAACGCTGAAGCTTTCTTT. The rearrangement joins TRBV10-3 to TRBJ1-1, with 7 bases lining up with TRBD1. The length of the CDR3 is 14 residues. Germline CDR1 ENHRY, CDR2 SYGVKD.

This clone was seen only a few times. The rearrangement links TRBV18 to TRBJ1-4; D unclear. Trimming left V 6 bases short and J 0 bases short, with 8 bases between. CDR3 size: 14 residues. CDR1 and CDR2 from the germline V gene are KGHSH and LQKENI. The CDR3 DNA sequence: TGTGCCAGCTCCCATTCTGCAACTAATGAAAAACTGTTTTTT. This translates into CASSHSATNEKLFF.

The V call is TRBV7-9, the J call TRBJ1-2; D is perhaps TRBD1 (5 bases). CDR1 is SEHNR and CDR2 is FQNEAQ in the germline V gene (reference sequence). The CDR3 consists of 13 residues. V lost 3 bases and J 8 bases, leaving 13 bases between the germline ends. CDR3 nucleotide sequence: TGTGCCAGCAGCTTTCAACAGGTGGTCGGCTACACCTTC. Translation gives CASSFQQVVGYTF.

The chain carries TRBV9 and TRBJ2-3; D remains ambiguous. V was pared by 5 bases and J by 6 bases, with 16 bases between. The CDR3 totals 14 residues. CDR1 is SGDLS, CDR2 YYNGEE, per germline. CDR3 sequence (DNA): TGTGCCAGCAGTCTCCAATATGCTCGGGATACGCAGTATTTT. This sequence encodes CASSLQYARDTQYF.

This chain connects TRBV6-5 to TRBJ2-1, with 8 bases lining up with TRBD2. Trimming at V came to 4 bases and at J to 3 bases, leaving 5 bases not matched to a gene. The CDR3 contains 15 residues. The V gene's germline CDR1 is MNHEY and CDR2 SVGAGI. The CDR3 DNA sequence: TGTGCCAGCAGTTCAAGCGGGGGCAACTACAATGAGCAGTTCTTC. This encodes CASSSSGGNYNEQFF.

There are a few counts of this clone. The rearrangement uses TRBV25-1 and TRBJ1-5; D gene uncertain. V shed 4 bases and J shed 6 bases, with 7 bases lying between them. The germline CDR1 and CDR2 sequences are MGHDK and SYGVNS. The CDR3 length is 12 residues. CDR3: CASSGESQPQHF. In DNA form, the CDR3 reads TGTGCCAGCAGTGGAGAGAGTCAGCCCCAGCATTTT. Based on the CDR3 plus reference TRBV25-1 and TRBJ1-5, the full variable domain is EADIYQTPRYLVIGTGKKITLECSQTMGHDKMYWYQQDPGMELHLIHYSYGVNSTEKGDLSSESTVSRIRTEHFPLTLESARPSHTSQYLCASSGESQPQHFGDGTRLSIL.

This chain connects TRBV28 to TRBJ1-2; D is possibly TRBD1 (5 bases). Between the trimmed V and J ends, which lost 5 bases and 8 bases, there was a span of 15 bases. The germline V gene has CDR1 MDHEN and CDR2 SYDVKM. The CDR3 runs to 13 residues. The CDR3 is CASSPPSGRGYTF. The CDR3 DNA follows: TGTGCCAGCAGTCCGCCCTCAGGGAGGGGCTACACCTTC.

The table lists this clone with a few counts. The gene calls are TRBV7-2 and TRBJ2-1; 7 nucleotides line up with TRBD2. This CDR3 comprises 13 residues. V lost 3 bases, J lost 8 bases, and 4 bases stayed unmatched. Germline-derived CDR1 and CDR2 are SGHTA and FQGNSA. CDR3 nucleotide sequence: TGTGCCAGCAGCTTGGCGGGGGTGGATGAGCAGTTCTTC. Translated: CASSLAGVDEQFF.

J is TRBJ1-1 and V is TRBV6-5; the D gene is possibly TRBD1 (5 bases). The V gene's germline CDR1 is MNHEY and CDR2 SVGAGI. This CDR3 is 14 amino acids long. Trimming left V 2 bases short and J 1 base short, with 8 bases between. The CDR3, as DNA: TGTGCCAGCAGTTACACAGGACAGAACACTGAAGCTTTCTTT. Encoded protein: CASSYTGQNTEAFF.

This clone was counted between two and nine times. CDR3 region: CASSQNHLGDTGELFF. The CDR3 nucleotides are TGCGCCAGCAGCCAAAACCACCTGGGAGACACCGGGGAGCTGTTTTTT. The chain joins TRBV4-1 to TRBJ2-2; tentatively, D is TRBD2 (5 bases). Per the germline V gene, CDR1 is MGHRA and CDR2 is YSYEKL. Between the trimmed V and J ends, which lost 2 bases and 3 bases, there was a span of 13 bases. This CDR3 contains 16 residues.

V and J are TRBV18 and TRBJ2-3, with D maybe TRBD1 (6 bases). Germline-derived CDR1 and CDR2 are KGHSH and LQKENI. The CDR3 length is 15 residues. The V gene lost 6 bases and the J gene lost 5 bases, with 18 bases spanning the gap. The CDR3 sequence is CASSPTGTPGDTQYF. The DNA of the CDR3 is TGTGCCAGCTCCCCCACCGGGACACCCGGAGATACGCAGTATTTT. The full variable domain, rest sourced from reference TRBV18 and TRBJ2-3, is NAGVMQNPRHLVRRRGQEARLRCSPMKGHSHVYWYRQLPEEGLKFMVYLQKENIIDESGMPKERFSAEFPKEGPSILRIQQVVRGDSAAYFCASSPTGTPGDTQYFGPGTRLTVL.

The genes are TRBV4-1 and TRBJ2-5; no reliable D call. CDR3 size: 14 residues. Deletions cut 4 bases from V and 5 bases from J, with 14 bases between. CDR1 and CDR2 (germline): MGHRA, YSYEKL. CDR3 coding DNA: TGCGCCAGCAGCCTGGGATCCCCGCGGGAGACCCAGTACTTC. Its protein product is CASSLGSPRETQYF.

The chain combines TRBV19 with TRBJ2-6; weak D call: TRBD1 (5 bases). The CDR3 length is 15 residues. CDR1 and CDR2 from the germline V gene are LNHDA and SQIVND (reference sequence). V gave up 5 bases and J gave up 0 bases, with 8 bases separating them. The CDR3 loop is CASSQQVSGANVLTF. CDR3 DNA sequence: TGTGCCAGTAGTCAACAGGTCTCTGGGGCCAACGTCCTGACTTTC.

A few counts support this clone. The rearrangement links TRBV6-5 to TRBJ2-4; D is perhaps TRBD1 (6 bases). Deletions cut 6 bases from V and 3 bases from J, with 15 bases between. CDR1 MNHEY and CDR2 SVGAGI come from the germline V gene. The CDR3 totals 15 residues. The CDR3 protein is CASSRDRSSKNIQYF. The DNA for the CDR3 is TGTGCCAGCAGCCGAGACAGGAGCAGCAAAAACATTCAGTACTTC.

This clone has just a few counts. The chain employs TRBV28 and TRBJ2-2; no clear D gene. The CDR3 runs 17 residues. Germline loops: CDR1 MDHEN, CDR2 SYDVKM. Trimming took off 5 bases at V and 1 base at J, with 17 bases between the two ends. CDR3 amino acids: CASSTRNGLVNTGELFF. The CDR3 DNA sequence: TGTGCCAGCAGTACCCGGAACGGTCTGGTGAACACCGGGGAGCTGTTTTTT.

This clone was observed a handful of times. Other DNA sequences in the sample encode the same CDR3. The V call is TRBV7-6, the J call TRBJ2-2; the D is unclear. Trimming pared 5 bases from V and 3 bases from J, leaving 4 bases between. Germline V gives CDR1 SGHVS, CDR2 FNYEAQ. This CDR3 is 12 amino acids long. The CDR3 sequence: CASSLHTGELFF. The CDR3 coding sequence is TGTGCCAGCAGCCTACACACCGGGGAGCTGTTTTTT.

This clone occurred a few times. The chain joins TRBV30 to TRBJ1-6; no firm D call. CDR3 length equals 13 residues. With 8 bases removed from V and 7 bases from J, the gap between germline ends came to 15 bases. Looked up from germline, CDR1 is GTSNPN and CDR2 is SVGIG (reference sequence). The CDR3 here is CAGRTAENSPLHF. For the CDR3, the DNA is TGTGCCGGACGTACCGCAGAGAATTCACCCCTCCACTTT.

The CDR3 DNA reads as TGTGCCAGCAGCTTAACTAGGGATACGCAGTATTTT. It is translated as CASSLTRDTQYF. The chain is built from TRBV7-3 and TRBJ2-3; D remains ambiguous. From germline, CDR1 is SGHTA and CDR2 FQGTGA. CDR3 length: 12 amino acids. V dropped 0 bases and J dropped 6 bases, with 4 bases sitting between them.

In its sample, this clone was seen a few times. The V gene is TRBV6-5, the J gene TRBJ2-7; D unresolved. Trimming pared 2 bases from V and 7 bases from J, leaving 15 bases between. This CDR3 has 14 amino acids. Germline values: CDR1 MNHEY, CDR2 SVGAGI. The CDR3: CASSYGLLGGEQYF. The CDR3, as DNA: TGTGCCAGCAGTTACGGGCTCCTCGGTGGTGAGCAGTACTTC.

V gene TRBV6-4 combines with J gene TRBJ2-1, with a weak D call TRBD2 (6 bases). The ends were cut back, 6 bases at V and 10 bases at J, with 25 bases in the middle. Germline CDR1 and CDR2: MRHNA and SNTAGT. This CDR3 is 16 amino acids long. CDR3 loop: CASSRGIDIDHLEQFF. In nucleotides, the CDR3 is TGTGCCAGCAGCCGGGGGATCGATATCGACCACCTGGAGCAGTTCTTC.